The 5 T cell receptor beta chains reported below all come from one sample, sequenced in a study of early stage breast cancer tumors. Clones were read by immunoSEQ multiplex PCR, and TCRdb kept only the in-frame ones, dropping some. The table records about 58,000 clones, 65% to 80% of them present only once. Specimen: blood. These receptors originate from a person aged 25-39 years with breast cancer.

The chain is built from TRBV6-1 and TRBJ1-1, with D perhaps matching TRBD1 (5 bases). Trimming cost V 6 bases and J 4 bases, with 15 bases left between them. CDR1 MNHNS and CDR2 SASEGT come from the germline V gene. This CDR3 has 14 residues. CDR3 nucleotide sequence: TGTGCCAGCAGCCGGGCCGGGGGTGGCACTGAAGCTTTCTTT. This sequence encodes CASSRAGGGTEAFF.

The V call is TRBV28, the J call TRBJ1-5, with 10 bases lining up with TRBD1. This CDR3 comprises 15 residues. The V and J ends lost 7 bases and 6 bases, in that order; junction bases with no gene match: 9. CDR1 is MDHEN, CDR2 SYDVKM, per germline. This CDR3 is CASTTWTGGRQPQHF. In DNA, the CDR3 is TGTGCCAGCACCACTTGGACAGGGGGACGTCAGCCCCAGCATTTT.

This clone was recorded only once. V and J are TRBV18 and TRBJ2-1, with no clear D. Germline V gene sequence: CDR1 KGHSH, CDR2 LQKENI. The V end lost 2 bases, the J end lost 8 bases, and 4 bases lay between the germline ends. The CDR3 consists of 11 residues. The CDR3 loop reads CASSPVDEQFF. The CDR3 coding sequence is TGTGCCAGCTCACCAGTCGATGAGCAGTTCTTC.

This clone occurred once. J is TRBJ2-7 and V is TRBV9; D gene ambiguous. Trimming stripped 0 bases from V and 5 bases from J, with 6 bases between. The germline V gene has CDR1 SGDLS and CDR2 YYNGEE. This CDR3 spans 12 amino acids. This chain's CDR3 is CASSVGGDEQYF. CDR3 nucleotide sequence: TGTGCCAGCAGCGTAGGCGGCGACGAGCAGTACTTC.

In nucleotides, the CDR3 is TGTGCCAGCAGTGAGATACAGTTGGACGGCTACACCTTC. It is translated as CASSEIQLDGYTF. The V call is TRBV2, the J call TRBJ1-2; no clear D. V was clipped by 3 bases and J by 8 bases, with 13 bases between them. Per the germline V gene, CDR1 is SNHLY and CDR2 is FYNNEI. This CDR3 is built from 13 residues.